Listed below are T cell receptor beta chains from one sample, sequenced in a study of cytomegalovirus exposure and HLA in healthy donors. The assay was immunoSEQ multiplex PCR, and TCRdb's table has in-frame clones only and misses some. There are around 98,000 clones in the sample; under 75% occur only once, and less than 1.5% lies in the top ten. The specimen sequenced was PBMCs. The receptors come from a female donor in good health and CMV-seronegative. Each CDR3 is given with its conserved first and last residue. The D gene is left open where the match is weak. Rows give clone size only sometimes, using once, few, many, or a class for an expanded clone.

TRBJ1-1 | TRBD1 | TRBV10-3 | once | CAISGGQVNTEAFF | TGTGCCATCAGTGGAGGACAGGTGAACACTGAAGCTTTCTTT
TRBJ1-2 | NA | TRBV4-3 | NA | CASSQVQGLDYGYTF | TGCGCCAGCAGCCAAGTCCAGGGTTTAGACTATGGCTACACCTTC
TRBJ2-6 | NA | TRBV7-9 | NA | CASSLPRTLSGANVLTF | TGTGCCAGCAGCTTACCCAGGACTTTGTCTGGGGCCAACGTCCTGACTTTC
TRBJ2-3 | NA | TRBV7-9 | once | CASSLLDTQYF | TGTGCCAGCAGCTTACTGGATACGCAGTATTTT
TRBJ1-2 | NA | TRBV4-1 | NA | CASSPSGGRNYGYTF | TGCGCCAGCAGCCCATCCGGGGGGCGAAACTATGGCTACACCTTC
TRBJ1-1 | TRBD1 | TRBV18 | NA | CASSPTGGTEAFF | TGTGCCAGCTCACCAACAGGGGGCACTGAAGCTTTCTTT
TRBJ1-2 | TRBD1 | TRBV30 | NA | CAWSETRRQGINYGYTF | TGTGCCTGGAGCGAAACCAGAAGACAGGGGATTAACTATGGCTACACCTTC
TRBJ2-7 | NA | TRBV28 | NA | CASNGGFYEQYF | TGTGCCAGCAATGGAGGGTTCTACGAGCAGTACTTC
TRBJ2-1 | TRBD1 | TRBV30 | NA | CAWTDPLQGDKEQFF | TGTGCCTGGACCGACCCCTTACAGGGGGACAAAGAGCAGTTCTTC
TRBJ1-5 | NA | TRBV10-3 | once | CAIRFSENQPQHF | TGTGCCATCAGATTCTCGGAGAATCAACCCCAGCATTTT
TRBJ1-5 | NA | TRBV2 | few | CAFIAGNQPQHF | TGTGCCTTCATCGCGGGCAATCAGCCCCAGCATTTT
TRBJ2-1 | TRBD2 | TRBV6-4 | once | CASSDSSGGANEQFF | TGTGCCAGCAGTGACTCTAGCGGGGGGGCCAATGAGCAGTTCTTC
TRBJ1-1 | TRBD1 | TRBV18 | few | CASLPFPPGTGARNTEAFF | TGTGCCAGCTTACCTTTTCCCCCCGGGACAGGGGCCAGGAACACTGAAGCTTTCTTT
TRBJ2-7 | TRBD2 | TRBV5-4 | few | CASRLGGGSYEQYF | TGTGCCAGCCGTTTGGGGGGAGGGAGCTACGAGCAGTACTTC
TRBJ2-1 | TRBD2 | TRBV28 | few | CASSLNPGLGVSEQFF | TGTGCCAGCAGTTTAAACCCGGGACTAGGAGTTAGTGAGCAGTTCTTC
TRBJ1-1 | NA | TRBV6-5 | NA | CASRRQINTEAFF | TGTGCCAGCAGACGACAGATAAACACTGAAGCTTTCTTT
TRBJ2-5 | NA | TRBV27 | few | CASSLEWQETQYF | TGTGCCAGCAGTTTAGAGTGGCAAGAGACCCAGTACTTC
TRBJ1-1 | TRBD1 | TRBV6-6 | few | CASSYSGTGGEAFF | TGTGCCAGCAGTTACTCCGGGACAGGGGGGGAAGCTTTCTTT
TRBJ2-7 | TRBD2 | TRBV10-1 | NA | CASSNSGITGEQYF | TGCGCCAGCAGTAACAGCGGGATAACTGGCGAGCAGTACTTC
TRBJ2-3 | NA | TRBV18 | NA | CASSPEGGDTQYF | TGTGCCAGCTCACCCGAAGGCGGAGATACGCAGTATTTT
TRBJ2-7 | NA | TRBV5-6 | once | CASSLEGGSSYEQYF | TGTGCCAGCAGCTTGGAGGGGGGGAGCTCCTACGAGCAGTACTTC
TRBJ2-2 | TRBD1 | TRBV4-1 | NA | CASSRGTGPLNTGELFF | TGCGCCAGCAGCCGGGGGACAGGACCTCTGAACACCGGGGAGCTGTTTTTT
TRBJ2-7 | TRBD2 | TRBV2 | NA | CASTPSGRWSYEQYF | TGTGCCAGCACCCCCAGCGGGAGGTGGTCCTACGAGCAGTACTTC
TRBJ1-4 | TRBD1 | TRBV30 | NA | CAWSKTGAGSEKLFF | TGTGCCTGGAGCAAGACAGGGGCCGGGAGCGAAAAACTGTTTTTT
TRBJ1-1 | TRBD1 | TRBV15 | NA | CATSRLGTVMNTEAFF | TGTGCCACCAGCAGGCTGGGGACAGTCATGAACACTGAAGCTTTCTTT
TRBJ1-1 | TRBD1 | TRBV7-9 | NA | CASSSGQGDTEAFF | TGTGCCAGCAGCTCAGGACAGGGGGACACTGAAGCTTTCTTT
TRBJ2-5 | NA | TRBV19 | NA | CASSTTGTTVWETQYF | TGTGCCAGTAGTACTACAGGGACTACCGTGTGGGAGACCCAGTACTTC
TRBJ2-7 | TRBD2 | TRBV7-3 | NA | CASSLTAGTPYEQYF | TGTGCCAGCAGCTTAACAGCGGGAACCCCCTACGAGCAGTACTTC
TRBJ2-1 | NA | TRBV4-2 | NA | CASSLVYGNYNEQFF | TGTGCCAGCAGCCTAGTCTACGGGAACTACAATGAGCAGTTCTTC
TRBJ2-2 | NA | TRBV7-2 | once | CASSLLGELFF | TGTGCCAGCAGCTTACTCGGGGAGCTGTTTTTT
TRBJ2-5 | NA | TRBV19 | few | CASSGGHLQETQYF | TGTGCCAGTAGTGGGGGACATCTCCAAGAGACCCAGTACTTC